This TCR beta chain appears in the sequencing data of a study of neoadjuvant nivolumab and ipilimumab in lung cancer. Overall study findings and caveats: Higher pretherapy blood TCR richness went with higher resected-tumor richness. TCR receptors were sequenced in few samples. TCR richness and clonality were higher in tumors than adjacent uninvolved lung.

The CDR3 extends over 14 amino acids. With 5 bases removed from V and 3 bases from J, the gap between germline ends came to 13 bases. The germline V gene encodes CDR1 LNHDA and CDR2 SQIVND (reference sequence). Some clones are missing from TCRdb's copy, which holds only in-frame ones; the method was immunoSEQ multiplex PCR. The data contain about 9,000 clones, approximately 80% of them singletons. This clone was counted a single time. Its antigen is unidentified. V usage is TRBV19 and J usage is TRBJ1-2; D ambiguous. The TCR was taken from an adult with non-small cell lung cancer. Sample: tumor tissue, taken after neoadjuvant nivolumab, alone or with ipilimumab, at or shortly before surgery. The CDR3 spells CASSVQWVYYGYTF. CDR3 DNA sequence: TGTGCCAGTAGTGTACAATGGGTCTACTATGGCTACACCTTC.